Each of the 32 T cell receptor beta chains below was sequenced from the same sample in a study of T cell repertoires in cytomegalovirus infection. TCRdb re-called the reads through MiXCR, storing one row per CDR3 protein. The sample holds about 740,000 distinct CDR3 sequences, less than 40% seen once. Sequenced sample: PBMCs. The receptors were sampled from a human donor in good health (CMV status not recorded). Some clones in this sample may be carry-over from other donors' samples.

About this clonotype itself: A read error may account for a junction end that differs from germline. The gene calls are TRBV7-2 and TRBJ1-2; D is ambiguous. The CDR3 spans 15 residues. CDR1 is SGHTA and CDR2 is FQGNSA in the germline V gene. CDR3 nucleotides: TGTGCCAGCAGCTTAGAATACGGAACGTTCTATGGCTACAACTTC. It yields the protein CASSLEYGTFYGYNF.

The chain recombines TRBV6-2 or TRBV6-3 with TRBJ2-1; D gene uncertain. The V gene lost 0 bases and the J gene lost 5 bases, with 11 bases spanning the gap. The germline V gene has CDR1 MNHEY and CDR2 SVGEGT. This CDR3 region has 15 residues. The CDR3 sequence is CASSYSYQFDNEQFF. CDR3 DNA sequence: TGTGCCAGCAGTTACTCGTACCAGTTTGACAATGAGCAGTTCTTC.

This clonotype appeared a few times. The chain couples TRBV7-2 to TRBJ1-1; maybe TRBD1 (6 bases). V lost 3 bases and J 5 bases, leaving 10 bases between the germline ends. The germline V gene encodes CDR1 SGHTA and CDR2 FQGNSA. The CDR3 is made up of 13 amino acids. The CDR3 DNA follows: TGTGCCAGCAGCTTCGGACAGTCAACTGAAGCTTTCTTT. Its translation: CASSFGQSTEAFF. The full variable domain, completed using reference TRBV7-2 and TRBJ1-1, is GAGVSQSPSNKVTEKGKDVELRCDPISGHTALYWYRQSLGQGLEFLIYFQGNSAPDKSGLPSDRFSAERTGGSVSTLTIQRTQQEDSAVYLCASSFGQSTEAFFGQGTRLTVV.

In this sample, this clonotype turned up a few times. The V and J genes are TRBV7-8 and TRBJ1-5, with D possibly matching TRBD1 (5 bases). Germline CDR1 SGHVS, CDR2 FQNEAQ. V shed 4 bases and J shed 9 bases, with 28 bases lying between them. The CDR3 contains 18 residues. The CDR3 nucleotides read TGTGCCAGCAGCTCCCTATTACCCGGAGGGGATAACCCATGGCCCCAGCATTTT. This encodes CASSSLLPGGDNPWPQHF.

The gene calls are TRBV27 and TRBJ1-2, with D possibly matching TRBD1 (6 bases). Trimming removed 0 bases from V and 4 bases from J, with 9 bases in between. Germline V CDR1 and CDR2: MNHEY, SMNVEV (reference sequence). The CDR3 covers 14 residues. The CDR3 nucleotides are TGTGCCAGCAGTTTATCCGGACAGTTCTATGGCTACACCTTC. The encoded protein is CASSLSGQFYGYTF.

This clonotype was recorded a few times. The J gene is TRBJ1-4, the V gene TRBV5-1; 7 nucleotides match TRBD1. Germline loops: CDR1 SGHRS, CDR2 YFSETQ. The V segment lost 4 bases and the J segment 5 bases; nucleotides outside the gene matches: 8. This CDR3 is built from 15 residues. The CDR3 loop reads CASSQGQRGNEKLFF. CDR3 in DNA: TGCGCCAGCAGCCAGGGACAGCGTGGGAATGAAAAACTGTTTTTT.

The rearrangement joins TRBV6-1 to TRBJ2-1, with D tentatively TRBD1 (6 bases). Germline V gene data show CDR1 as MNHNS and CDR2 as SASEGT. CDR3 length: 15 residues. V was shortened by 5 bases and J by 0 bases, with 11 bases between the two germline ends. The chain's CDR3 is CASSTGSPSYNEQFF. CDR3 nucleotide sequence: TGTGCCAGCAGTACAGGGTCCCCCTCCTACAATGAGCAGTTCTTC.

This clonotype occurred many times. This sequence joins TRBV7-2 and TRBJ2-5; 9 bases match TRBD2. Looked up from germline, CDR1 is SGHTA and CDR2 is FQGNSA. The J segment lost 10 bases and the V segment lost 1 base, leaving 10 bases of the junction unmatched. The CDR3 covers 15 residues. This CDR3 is CASSLVGGRDTNQYF. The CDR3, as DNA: TGTGCCAGCAGCTTAGTTGGCGGGAGGGATACAAACCAGTACTTC. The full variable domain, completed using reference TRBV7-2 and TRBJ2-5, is GAGVSQSPSNKVTEKGKDVELRCDPISGHTALYWYRQSLGQGLEFLIYFQGNSAPDKSGLPSDRFSAERTGGSVSTLTIQRTQQEDSAVYLCASSLVGGRDTNQYFGPGTRLLVL.

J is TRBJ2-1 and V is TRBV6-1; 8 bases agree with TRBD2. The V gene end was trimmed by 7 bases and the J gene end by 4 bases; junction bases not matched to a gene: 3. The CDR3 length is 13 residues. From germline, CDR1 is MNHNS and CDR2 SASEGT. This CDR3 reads CASIPSGYNEQFF. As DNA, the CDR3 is TGTGCCAGCATCCCTAGCGGGTACAATGAGCAGTTCTTC.

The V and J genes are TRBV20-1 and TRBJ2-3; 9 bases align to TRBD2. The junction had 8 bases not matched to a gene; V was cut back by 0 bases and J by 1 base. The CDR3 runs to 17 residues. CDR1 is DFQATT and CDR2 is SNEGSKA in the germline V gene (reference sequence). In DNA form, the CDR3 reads TGCAGTGCTAGAGAACTGGGGTTAGCGGGGGGCACAGATACGCAGTATTTT. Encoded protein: CSARELGLAGGTDTQYF.

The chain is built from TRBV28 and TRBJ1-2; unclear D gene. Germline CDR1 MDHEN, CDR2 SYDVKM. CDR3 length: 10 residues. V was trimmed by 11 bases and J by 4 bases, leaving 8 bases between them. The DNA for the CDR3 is TGTGCCGTCGACCCCTATGGCTACACCTTC. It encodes CAVDPYGYTF.

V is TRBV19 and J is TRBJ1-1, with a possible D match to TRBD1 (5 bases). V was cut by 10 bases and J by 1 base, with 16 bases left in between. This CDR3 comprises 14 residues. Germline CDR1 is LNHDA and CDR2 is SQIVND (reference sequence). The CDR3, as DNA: TGTGCCACCGCGAAGGAGGGGCGGAACACTGAAGCTTTCTTT. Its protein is CATAKEGRNTEAFF.

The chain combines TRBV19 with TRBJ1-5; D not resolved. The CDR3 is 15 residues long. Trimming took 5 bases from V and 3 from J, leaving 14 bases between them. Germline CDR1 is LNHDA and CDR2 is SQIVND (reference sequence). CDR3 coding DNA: TGTGCCAGTAGTGCCCGGACGGGAATCAATCAGCCCCAGCATTTT. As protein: CASSARTGINQPQHF.

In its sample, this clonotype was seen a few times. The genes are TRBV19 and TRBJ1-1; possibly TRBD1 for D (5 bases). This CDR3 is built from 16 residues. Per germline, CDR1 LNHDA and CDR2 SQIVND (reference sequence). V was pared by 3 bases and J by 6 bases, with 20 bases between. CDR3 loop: CASSIRLGREESEAFF. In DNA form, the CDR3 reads TGTGCCAGTAGTATTCGTCTAGGCAGGGAGGAATCTGAAGCTTTCTTT. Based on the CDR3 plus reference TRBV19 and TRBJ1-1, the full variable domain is DGGITQSPKYLFRKEGQNVTLSCEQNLNHDAMYWYRQDPGQGLRLIYYSQIVNDFQKGDIAEGYSVSREKKESFPLTVTSAQKNPTAFYLCASSIRLGREESEAFFGQGTRLTVV.

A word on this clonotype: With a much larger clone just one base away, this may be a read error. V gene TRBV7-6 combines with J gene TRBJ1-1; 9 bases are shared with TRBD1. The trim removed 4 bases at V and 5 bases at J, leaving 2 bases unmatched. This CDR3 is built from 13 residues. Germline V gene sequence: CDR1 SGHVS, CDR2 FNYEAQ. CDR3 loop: CASSWDRETEAFF. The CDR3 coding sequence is TGTGCCAGCAGCTGGGACAGGGAGACTGAAGCTTTCTTT.

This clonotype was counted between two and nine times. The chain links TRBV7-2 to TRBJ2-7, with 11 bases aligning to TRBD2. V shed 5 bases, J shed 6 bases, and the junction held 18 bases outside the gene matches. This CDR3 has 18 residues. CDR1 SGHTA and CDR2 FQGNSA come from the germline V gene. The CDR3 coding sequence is TGTGCCAGCAGCCCCCTCGTGACTAGCGGGGTCCGAGAGGTCGAGCAGTACTTC. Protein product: CASSPLVTSGVREVEQYF.

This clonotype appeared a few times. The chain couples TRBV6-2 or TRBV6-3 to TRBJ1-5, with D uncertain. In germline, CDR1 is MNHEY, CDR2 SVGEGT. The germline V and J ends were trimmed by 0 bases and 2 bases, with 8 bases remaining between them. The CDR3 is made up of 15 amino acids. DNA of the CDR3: TGTGCCAGCAGTTACTCAGTCGTAGGCAATCAGCCCCAGCATTTT. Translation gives CASSYSVVGNQPQHF.

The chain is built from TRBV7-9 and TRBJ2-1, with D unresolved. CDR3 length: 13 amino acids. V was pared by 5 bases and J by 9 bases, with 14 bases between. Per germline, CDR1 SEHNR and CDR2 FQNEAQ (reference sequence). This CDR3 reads CASSNSAVGEQFF. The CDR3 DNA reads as TGTGCCAGCAGCAACTCGGCGGTCGGTGAGCAGTTCTTC.

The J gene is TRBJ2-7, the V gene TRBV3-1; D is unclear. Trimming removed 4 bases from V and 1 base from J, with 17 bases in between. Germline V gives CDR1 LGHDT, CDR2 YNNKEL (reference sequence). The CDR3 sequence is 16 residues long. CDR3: CASSRSPRSESYEQYF. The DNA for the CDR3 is TGTGCCAGCAGCCGCTCCCCAAGGTCAGAGTCCTACGAGCAGTACTTC.

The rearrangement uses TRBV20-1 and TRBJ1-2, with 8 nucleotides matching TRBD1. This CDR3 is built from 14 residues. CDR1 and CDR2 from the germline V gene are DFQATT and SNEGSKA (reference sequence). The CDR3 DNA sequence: TGCAGCTGCAGGCGCAGGGGGCATTACTATGGCTACACCTTC. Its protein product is CSCRRRGHYYGYTF.

The CDR3 here is CASRTSGRANNEQFF. The CDR3 bases are TGTGCCAGTAGGACTAGCGGGAGGGCCAACAATGAGCAGTTCTTC. V is TRBV19 and J is TRBJ2-1; 14 bases line up with TRBD2. CDR1 is LNHDA, CDR2 SQIVND, per germline (reference sequence). This CDR3 comprises 15 residues. Trimming at V came to 6 bases and at J to 5 bases, leaving 3 bases not matched to a gene.

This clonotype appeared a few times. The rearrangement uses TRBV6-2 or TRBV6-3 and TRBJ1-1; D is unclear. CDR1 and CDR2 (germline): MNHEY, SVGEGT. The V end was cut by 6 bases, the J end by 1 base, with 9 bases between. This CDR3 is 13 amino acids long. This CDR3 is CASRHGPNTEAFF. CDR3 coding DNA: TGTGCCAGCAGACACGGCCCGAACACTGAAGCTTTCTTT.

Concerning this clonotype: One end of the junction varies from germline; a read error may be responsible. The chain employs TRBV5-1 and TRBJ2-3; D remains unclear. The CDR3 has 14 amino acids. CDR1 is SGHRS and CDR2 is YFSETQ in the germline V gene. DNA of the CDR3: TGCTCCAGCAGTTACGGGCCCAACACAGATACGCAGTATTTT. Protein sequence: CSSSYGPNTDTQYF. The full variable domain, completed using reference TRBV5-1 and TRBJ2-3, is KAGVTQTPRYLIKTRGQQVTLSCSPISGHRSVSWYQQTPGQGLQFLFEYFSETQRNKGNFPGRFSGRQFSNSRSEMNVSTLELGDSALYLCSSSYGPNTDTQYFGPGTRLTVL.

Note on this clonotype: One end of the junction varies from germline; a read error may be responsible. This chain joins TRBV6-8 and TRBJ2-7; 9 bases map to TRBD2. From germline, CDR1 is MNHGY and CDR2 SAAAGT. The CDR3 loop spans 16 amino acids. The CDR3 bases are TGTGCCAGCAGGTACTCGAGGGGCGGGAGGGCCTACGAGCAGTACTTC. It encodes CASRYSRGGRAYEQYF.

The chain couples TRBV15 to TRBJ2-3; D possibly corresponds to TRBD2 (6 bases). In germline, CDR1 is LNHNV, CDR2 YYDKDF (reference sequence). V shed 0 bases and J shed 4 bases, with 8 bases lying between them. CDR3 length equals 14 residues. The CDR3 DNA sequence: TGTGCCACCAGCAGAGATTTAGCGGCAGATACGCAGTATTTT. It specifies CATSRDLAADTQYF.

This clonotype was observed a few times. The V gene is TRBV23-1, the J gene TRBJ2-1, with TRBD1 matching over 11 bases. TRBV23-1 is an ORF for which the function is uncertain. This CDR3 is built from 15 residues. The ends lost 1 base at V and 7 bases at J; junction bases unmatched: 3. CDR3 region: CASSQWGQGVNEQFF. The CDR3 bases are TGCGCCAGCAGTCAATGGGGACAGGGGGTTAATGAGCAGTTCTTC.

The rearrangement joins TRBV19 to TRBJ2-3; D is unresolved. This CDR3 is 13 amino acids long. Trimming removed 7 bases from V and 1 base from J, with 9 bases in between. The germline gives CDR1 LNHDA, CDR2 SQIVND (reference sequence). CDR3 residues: CASTVPGTDTQYF. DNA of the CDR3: TGTGCCAGTACGGTCCCGGGCACAGATACGCAGTATTTT.

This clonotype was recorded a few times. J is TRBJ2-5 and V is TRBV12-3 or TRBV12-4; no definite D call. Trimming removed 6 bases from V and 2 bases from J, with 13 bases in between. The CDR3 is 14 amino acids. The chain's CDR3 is CASSLLQLQETQYF. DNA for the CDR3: TGTGCCAGCAGCTTATTACAGTTACAAGAGACCCAGTACTTC.

CDR3 in amino acids: CASSPGRISYEQYF. DNA of the CDR3: TGTGCCAGCAGCCCGGGACGGATATCCTACGAGCAGTACTTC. This sequence joins TRBV7-9 and TRBJ2-7; the D gene could be TRBD1 or TRBD2 (5 bases each). Per germline, CDR1 SEHNR and CDR2 FQNEAQ (reference sequence). V lost 5 bases and J lost 1, with 12 bases in between. This CDR3 comprises 14 residues. The full variable domain, in which reference TRBV7-9 and TRBJ2-7 provide the parts outside the CDR3, is DTGVSQNPRHKITKRGQNVTFRCDPISEHNRLYWYRQTLGQGPEFLTYFQNEAQLEKSRLLSDRFSAERPKGSFSTLEIQRTEQGDSAMYLCASSPGRISYEQYFGPGTRLTVT.

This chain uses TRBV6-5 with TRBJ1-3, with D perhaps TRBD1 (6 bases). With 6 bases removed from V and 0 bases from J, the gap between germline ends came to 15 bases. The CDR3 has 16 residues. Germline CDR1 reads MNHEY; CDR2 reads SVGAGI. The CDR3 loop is CASSLQGIGSGNTIYF. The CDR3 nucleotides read TGTGCCAGCAGCTTACAGGGAATAGGCTCTGGAAACACCATATATTTT.

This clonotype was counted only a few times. The CDR3 region has the DNA TGTGCCAGCAGCTTGGGGGACACAAGGTCGAGGGGCGCTGAAGCTTTCTTT. This sequence encodes CASSLGDTRSRGAEAFF. V usage is TRBV7-9 and J usage is TRBJ1-1, with D possibly matching TRBD1 (6 bases). CDR3 length: 17 residues. V gave up 3 bases and J gave up 6 bases, with 23 bases separating them. Per the germline V gene, CDR1 is SEHNR and CDR2 is FQNEAQ (reference sequence).

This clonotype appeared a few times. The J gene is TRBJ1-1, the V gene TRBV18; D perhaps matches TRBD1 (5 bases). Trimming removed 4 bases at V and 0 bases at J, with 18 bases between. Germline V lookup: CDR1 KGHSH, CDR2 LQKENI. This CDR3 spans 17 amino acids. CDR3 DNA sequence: TGTGCCAGCTCACTGCAGCAGGGTGGGCCTATGAACACTGAAGCTTTCTTT. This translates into CASSLQQGGPMNTEAFF.